The present TCR beta chain was sequenced within a study of T-cell memory formation after mild COVID-19. About the study: Each donor largely had its own TCR clusters.

TCRdb re-called the 5' RACE reads through MiXCR, storing one row per CDR3 protein. The top ten hold about an eighth of the sample, which has roughly 190,000 distinct CDR3 sequences, 27% seen once. The CDR3 is 14 amino acids. Trimming stripped 3 bases from V and 1 base from J, with 10 bases between. CDR1 is DFQATT and CDR2 is SNEGSKA in the germline V gene (reference sequence). Findings and caveats of the study: Mainly in CM and EM were contracting CD4+ clones; CD8+ were in EMRA. Some responding clones appeared in pre-infection memory, suggesting cross-reactive memory joined.

This clonotype came up a few times. The antigen is undetermined. The receptor's source is an adult woman who had mild COVID-19 (a few samples of this study predate the infection). Cell type and time point are not known. The sequenced sample consisted of PBMCs or a T cell subset sorted from them (not recorded which). The chain recombines TRBV20-1 with TRBJ1-5; D is unresolved. The CDR3 DNA is TGCAGTGCTAGTAGAGGCCCAAGCAATCAGCCCCAGCATTTT. This sequence encodes CSASRGPSNQPQHF.